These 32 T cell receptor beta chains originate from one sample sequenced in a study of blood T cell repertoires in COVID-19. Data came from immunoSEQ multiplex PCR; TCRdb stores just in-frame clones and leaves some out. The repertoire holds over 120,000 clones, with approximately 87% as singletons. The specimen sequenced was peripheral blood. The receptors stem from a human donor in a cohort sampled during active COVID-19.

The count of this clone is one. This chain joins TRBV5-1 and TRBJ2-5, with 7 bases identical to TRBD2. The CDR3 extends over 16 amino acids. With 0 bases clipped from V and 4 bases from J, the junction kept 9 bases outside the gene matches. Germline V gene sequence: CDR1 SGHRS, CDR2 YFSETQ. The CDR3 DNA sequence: TGCGCCAGCAGCTTGGAAGCGGGGATACTTGGAGAGACCCAGTACTTC. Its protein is CASSLEAGILGETQYF. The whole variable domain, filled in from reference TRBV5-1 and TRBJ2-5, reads KAGVTQTPRYLIKTRGQQVTLSCSPISGHRSVSWYQQTPGQGLQFLFEYFSETQRNKGNFPGRFSGRQFSNSRSEMNVSTLELGDSALYLCASSLEAGILGETQYFGPGTRLLVL.

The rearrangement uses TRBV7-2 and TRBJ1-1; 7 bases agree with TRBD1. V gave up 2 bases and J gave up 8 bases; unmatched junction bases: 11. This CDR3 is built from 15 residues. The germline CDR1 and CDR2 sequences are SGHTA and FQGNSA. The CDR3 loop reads CASSLNPAGQVEAFF. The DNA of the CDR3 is TGTGCCAGCAGCTTAAACCCTGCAGGACAGGTAGAAGCTTTCTTT.

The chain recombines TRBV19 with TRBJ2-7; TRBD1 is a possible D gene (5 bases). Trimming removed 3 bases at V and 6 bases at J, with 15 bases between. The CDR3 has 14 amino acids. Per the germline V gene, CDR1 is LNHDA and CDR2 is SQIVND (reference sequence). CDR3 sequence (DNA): TGTGCCAGTAGTATGGGGCAGGGTCTCGGCGAGCAGTACTTC. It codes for CASSMGQGLGEQYF. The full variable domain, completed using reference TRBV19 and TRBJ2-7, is DGGITQSPKYLFRKEGQNVTLSCEQNLNHDAMYWYRQDPGQGLRLIYYSQIVNDFQKGDIAEGYSVSREKKESFPLTVTSAQKNPTAFYLCASSMGQGLGEQYFGPGTRLTVT.

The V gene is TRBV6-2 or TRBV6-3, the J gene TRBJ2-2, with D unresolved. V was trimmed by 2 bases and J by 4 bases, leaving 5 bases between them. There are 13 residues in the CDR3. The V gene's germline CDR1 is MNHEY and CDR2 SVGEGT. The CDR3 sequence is CASSYGGTGELFF. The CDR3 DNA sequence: TGTGCCAGCAGTTACGGCGGCACCGGGGAGCTGTTTTTT.

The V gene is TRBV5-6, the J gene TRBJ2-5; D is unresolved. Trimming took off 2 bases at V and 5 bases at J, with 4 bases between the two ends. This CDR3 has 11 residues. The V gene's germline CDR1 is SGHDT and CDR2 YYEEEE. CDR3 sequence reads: CASSFRETQYF. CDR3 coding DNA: TGTGCCAGCAGCTTCCGGGAGACCCAGTACTTC.

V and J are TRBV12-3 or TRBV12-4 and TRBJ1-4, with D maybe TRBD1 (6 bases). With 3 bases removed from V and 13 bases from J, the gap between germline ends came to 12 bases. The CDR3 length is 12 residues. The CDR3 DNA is TGTGCCAGCAGTTTGGGGGCGCGGAGACTGTTTTTT. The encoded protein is CASSLGARRLFF.

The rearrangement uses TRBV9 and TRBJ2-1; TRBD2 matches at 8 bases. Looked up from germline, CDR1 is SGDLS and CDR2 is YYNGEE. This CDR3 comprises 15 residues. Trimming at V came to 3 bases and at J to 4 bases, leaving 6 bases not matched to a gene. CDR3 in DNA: TGTGCCAGCAGCGCGGCCGGGACTAGTTACAATGAGCAGTTCTTC. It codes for CASSAAGTSYNEQFF.

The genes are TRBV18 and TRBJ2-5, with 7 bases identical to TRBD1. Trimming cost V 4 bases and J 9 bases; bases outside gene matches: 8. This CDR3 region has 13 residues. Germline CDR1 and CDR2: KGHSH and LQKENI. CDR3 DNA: TGTGCCAGCTCACGGGACAGCCATGAGGCCCAGTACTTC. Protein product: CASSRDSHEAQYF.

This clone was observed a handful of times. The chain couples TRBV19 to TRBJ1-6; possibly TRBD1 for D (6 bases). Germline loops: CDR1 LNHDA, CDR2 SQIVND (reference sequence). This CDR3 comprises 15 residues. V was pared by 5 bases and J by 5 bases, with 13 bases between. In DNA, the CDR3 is TGTGCCAGTAGTTACAGGACAGACAATAATTCACCCCTCCACTTT. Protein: CASSYRTDNNSPLHF. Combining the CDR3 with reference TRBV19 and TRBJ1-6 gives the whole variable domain DGGITQSPKYLFRKEGQNVTLSCEQNLNHDAMYWYRQDPGQGLRLIYYSQIVNDFQKGDIAEGYSVSREKKESFPLTVTSAQKNPTAFYLCASSYRTDNNSPLHFGNGTRLTVT.

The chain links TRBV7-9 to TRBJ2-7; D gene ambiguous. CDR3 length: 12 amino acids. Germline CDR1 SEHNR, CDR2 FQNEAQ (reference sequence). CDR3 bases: TGTCCCCGGTATCTCTATATGTACGAGCAGTACGTC. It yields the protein CPRYLYMYEQYV.

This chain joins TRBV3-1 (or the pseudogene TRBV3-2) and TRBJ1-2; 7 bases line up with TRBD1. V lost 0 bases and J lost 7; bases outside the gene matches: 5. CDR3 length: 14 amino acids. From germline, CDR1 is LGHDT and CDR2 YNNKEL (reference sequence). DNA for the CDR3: TGTGCCAGCAGCCAAGATAAGGGGGCAGGTGGCTACACCTTC. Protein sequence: CASSQDKGAGGYTF.

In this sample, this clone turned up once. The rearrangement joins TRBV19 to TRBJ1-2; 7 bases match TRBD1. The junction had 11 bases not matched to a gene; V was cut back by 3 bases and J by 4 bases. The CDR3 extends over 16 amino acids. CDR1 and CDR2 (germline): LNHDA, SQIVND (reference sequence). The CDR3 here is CASSMSGQQRIYGYTF. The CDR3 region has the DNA TGTGCCAGTAGTATGTCGGGACAGCAACGGATCTATGGCTACACCTTC. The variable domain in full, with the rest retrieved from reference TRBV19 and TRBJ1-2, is DGGITQSPKYLFRKEGQNVTLSCEQNLNHDAMYWYRQDPGQGLRLIYYSQIVNDFQKGDIAEGYSVSREKKESFPLTVTSAQKNPTAFYLCASSMSGQQRIYGYTFGSGTRLTVV.

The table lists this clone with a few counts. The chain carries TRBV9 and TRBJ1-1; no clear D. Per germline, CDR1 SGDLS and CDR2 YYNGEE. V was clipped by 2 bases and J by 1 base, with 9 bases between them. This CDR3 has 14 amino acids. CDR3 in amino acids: CASSVRDANTEAFF. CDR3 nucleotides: TGTGCCAGCAGCGTGAGGGATGCGAACACTGAAGCTTTCTTT.

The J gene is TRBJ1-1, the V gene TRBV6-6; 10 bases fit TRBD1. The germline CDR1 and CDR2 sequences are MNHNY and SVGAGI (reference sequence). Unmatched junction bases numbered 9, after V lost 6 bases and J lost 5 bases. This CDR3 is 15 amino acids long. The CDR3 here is CASSRGTGVRTEAFF. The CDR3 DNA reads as TGTGCCAGCAGCCGCGGGACAGGGGTTCGGACTGAAGCTTTCTTT.

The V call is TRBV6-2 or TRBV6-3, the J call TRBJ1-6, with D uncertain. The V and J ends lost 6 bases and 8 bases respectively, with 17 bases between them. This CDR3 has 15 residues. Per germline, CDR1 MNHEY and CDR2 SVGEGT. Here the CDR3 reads CASSQPHSAYSPLHF. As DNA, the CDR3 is TGTGCCAGCAGCCAACCCCACAGTGCCTATTCACCCCTCCACTTT.

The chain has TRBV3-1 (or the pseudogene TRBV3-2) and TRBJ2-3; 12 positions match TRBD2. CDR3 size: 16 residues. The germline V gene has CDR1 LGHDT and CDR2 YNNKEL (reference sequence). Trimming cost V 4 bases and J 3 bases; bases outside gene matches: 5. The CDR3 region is CASSPLLAGGTDTQYF. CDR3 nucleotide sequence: TGTGCCAGCAGCCCTCTACTAGCGGGAGGTACAGATACGCAGTATTTT.

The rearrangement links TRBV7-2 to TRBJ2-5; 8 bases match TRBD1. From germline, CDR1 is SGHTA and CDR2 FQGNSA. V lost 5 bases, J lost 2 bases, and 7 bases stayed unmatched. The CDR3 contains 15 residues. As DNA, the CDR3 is TGTGCCAGCAGCACCCGGACAGGGAGGCAAGAGACCCAGTACTTC. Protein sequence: CASSTRTGRQETQYF. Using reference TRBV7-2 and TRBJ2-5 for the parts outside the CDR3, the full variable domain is GAGVSQSPSNKVTEKGKDVELRCDPISGHTALYWYRQSLGQGLEFLIYFQGNSAPDKSGLPSDRFSAERTGGSVSTLTIQRTQQEDSAVYLCASSTRTGRQETQYFGPGTRLLVL.

The CDR3 reads CASSGPTSGYNEQFF. CDR3 nucleotides: TGTGCCAGCAGCGGACCGACTAGCGGGTACAATGAGCAGTTCTTC. The V gene is TRBV9, the J gene TRBJ2-1, with TRBD2 matching 10 bases. Germline V gene sequence: CDR1 SGDLS, CDR2 YYNGEE. The ends lost 3 bases at V and 4 bases at J; junction bases unmatched: 4. CDR3 length: 15 amino acids.

The CDR3 nucleotides are TGTGCCTGGAGTGGAGGACTAGCGGGAGGCAGGCAGTTCTTC. Translation: CAWSGGLAGGRQFF. The chain combines TRBV30 with TRBJ2-1; 14 nucleotides agree with TRBD2. This CDR3 contains 14 residues. CDR1 is GTSNPN and CDR2 is SVGIG in the germline V gene (reference sequence). Trimming removed 1 base from V and 12 bases from J; junction bases left unmatched: 5.

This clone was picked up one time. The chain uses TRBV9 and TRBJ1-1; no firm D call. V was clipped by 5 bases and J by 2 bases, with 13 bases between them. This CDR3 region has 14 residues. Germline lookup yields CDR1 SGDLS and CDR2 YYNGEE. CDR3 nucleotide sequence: TGTGCCAGCAGTGGCAGTACATATAACACTGAAGCTTTCTTT. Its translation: CASSGSTYNTEAFF.

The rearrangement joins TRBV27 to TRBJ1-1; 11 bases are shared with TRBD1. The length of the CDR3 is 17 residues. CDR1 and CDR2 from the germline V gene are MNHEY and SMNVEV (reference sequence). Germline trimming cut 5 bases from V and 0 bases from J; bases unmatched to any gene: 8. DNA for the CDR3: TGTGCCAGCAGTCCCCGGACAGGGGGCTACATGAACACTGAAGCTTTCTTT. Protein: CASSPRTGGYMNTEAFF.

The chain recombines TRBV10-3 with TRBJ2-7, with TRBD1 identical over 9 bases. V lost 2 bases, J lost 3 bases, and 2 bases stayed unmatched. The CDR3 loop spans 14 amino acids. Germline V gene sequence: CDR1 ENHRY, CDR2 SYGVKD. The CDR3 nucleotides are TGTGCCATCAGTGAGCAGGGACAGGGCTACGAGCAGTACTTC. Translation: CAISEQGQGYEQYF.

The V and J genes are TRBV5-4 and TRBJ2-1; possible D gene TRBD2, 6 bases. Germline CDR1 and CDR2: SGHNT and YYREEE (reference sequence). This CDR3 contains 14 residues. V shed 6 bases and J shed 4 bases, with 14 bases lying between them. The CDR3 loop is CASNVGGVYNEQFF. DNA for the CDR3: TGTGCCAGCAATGTCGGGGGTGTTTACAATGAGCAGTTCTTC.

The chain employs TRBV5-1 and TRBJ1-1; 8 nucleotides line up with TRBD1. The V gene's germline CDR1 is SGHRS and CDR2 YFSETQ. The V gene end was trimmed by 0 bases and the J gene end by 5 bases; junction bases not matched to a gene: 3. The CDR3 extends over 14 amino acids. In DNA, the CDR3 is TGCGCCAGCAGCTTGGGTACAGGGGGGACTGAAGCTTTCTTT. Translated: CASSLGTGGTEAFF.

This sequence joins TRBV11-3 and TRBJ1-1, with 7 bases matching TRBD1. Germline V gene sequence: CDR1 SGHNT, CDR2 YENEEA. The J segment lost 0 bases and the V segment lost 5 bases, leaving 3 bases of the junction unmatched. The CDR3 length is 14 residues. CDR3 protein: CASSQRGLNTEAFF. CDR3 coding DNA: TGTGCCAGCAGCCAAAGGGGGCTGAACACTGAAGCTTTCTTT. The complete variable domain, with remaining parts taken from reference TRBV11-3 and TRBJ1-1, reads EAGVVQSPRYKIIEKKQPVAFWCNPISGHNTLYWYLQNLGQGPELLIRYENEEAVDDSQLPKDRFSAERLKGVDSTLKIQPAELGDSAVYLCASSQRGLNTEAFFGQGTRLTVV.

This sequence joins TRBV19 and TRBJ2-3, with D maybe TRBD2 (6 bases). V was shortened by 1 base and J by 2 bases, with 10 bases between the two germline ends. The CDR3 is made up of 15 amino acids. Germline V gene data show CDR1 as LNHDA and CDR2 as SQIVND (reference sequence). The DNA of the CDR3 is TGTGCCAGTAGTATAGGTAGCGGACTCACAGATACGCAGTATTTT. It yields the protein CASSIGSGLTDTQYF.

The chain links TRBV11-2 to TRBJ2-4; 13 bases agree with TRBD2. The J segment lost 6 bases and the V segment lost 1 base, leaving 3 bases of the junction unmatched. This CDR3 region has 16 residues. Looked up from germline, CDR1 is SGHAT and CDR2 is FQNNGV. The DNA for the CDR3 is TGTGCCAGCAGCTTAGGACTAGCGGGAGGTTTAAACATTCAGTACTTC. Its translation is CASSLGLAGGLNIQYF.

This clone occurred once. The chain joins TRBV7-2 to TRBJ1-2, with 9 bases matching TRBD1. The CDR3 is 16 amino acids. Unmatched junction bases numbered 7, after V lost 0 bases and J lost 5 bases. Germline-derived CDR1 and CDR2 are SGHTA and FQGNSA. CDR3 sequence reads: CASSLAPTGGGYGYTF. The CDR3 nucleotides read TGTGCCAGCAGCTTAGCCCCCACAGGGGGCGGATATGGCTACACCTTC.

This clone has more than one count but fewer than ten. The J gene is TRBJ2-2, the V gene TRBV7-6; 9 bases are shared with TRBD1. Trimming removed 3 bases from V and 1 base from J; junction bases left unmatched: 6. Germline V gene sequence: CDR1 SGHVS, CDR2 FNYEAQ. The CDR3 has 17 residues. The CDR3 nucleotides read TGTGCCAGCAGCTTCCATTGGGGACAGGGGAACACCGGGGAGCTGTTTTTT. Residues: CASSFHWGQGNTGELFF.

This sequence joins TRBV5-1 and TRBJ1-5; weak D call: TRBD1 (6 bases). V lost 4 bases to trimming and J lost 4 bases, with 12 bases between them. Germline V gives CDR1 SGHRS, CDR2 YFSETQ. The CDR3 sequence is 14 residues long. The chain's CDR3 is CASSASTGNQPQHF. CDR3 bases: TGCGCCAGCAGCGCGTCGACAGGTAATCAGCCCCAGCATTTT.

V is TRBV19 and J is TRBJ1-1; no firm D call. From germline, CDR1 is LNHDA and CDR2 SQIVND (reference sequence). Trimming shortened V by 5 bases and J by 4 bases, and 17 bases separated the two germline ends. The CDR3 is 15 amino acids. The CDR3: CASSEGGGGSTEAFF. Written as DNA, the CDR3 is TGTGCCAGTAGTGAGGGAGGAGGCGGGAGCACTGAAGCTTTCTTT.

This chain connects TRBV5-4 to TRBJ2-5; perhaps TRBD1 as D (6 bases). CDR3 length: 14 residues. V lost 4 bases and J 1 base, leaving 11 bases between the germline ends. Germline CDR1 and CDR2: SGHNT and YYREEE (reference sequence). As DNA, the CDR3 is TGTGCCAGCAGCCTCTTGGGGGCCCAAGAGACCCAGTACTTC. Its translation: CASSLLGAQETQYF.